Shown below are 18 T cell receptor beta chains from a single sample sequenced in a study of technical replicates of blood from a few donors. Sequencing used immunoSEQ multiplex PCR; TCRdb keeps in-frame clones, though not all of them. The data hold around 76,000 clones, with almost 99% observed a single time. The sequenced sample consisted of T cells isolated from PBMCs. The receptors derive from a human donor in good health.

This chain joins TRBV7-2 and TRBJ1-3; D gene uncertain. Germline V CDR1 and CDR2: SGHTA, FQGNSA. The CDR3 covers 15 residues. The ends were cut back, 5 bases at V and 2 bases at J, with 13 bases in the middle. CDR3 region: CASSPLVSPGNTIYF. Written as DNA, the CDR3 is TGTGCCAGCAGCCCATTAGTTTCACCTGGAAACACCATATATTTT.

The gene calls are TRBV29-1 and TRBJ2-1; 8 nucleotides align to TRBD1. The CDR3 has 13 amino acids. J lost 6 bases, V lost 7 bases, and 8 bases had no gene match. The germline V gene encodes CDR1 SQVTM and CDR2 ANQGSEA. In nucleotides, the CDR3 is TGCAGCGCTACAGGGGGAACCATCAATGAGCAGTTCTTC. Its translation is CSATGGTINEQFF.

The V and J genes are TRBV11-1 and TRBJ2-1, with D unclear. This CDR3 has 14 residues. V was pared by 6 bases and J by 0 bases, with 9 bases between. Germline assignment: CDR1 SGHAT and CDR2 FQDESV (reference sequence). The CDR3 sequence is CASSPVVSYNEQFF. The CDR3 nucleotides read TGTGCCAGCAGTCCGGTGGTCTCCTACAATGAGCAGTTCTTC. Using reference TRBV11-1 and TRBJ2-1 for the parts outside the CDR3, the full variable domain is EAEVAQSPRYKITEKSQAVAFWCDPISGHATLYWYRQILGQGPELLVQFQDESVVDDSQLPKDRFSAERLKGVDSTLKIQPAELGDSAMYLCASSPVVSYNEQFFGPGTRLTVL.

V gene TRBV7-9 combines with J gene TRBJ1-1; a weak D match, TRBD1 (5 bases). The CDR3 sequence is 13 residues long. Trimming took 3 bases from V and 8 from J, leaving 13 bases between them. CDR1 and CDR2 (germline): SEHNR, FQNEAQ (reference sequence). In nucleotides, the CDR3 is TGTGCCAGCAGCTTCGGGGGTGCCGGCGAAGCTTTCTTT. This codes for CASSFGGAGEAFF.

This sequence joins TRBV5-4 and TRBJ2-3; TRBD2 aligns across 11 bases. With 0 bases clipped from V and 0 bases from J, the junction kept 3 bases outside the gene matches. The CDR3 has 17 residues. CDR1 and CDR2 (germline): SGHNT, YYREEE (reference sequence). Written as DNA, the CDR3 is TGTGCCAGCAGCTTGGGGAGGACTAGCGGGAGCACAGATACGCAGTATTTT. It translates to CASSLGRTSGSTDTQYF.

The V call is TRBV10-3, the J call TRBJ2-7, with 7 bases that match TRBD1. Germline V gene data show CDR1 as ENHRY and CDR2 as SYGVKD. J gave up 2 bases and V 4 bases, and 5 bases lay outside the gene matches. The CDR3 totals 14 residues. The CDR3 is CAISGLGQTYEQYF. The CDR3 DNA follows: TGTGCCATCAGTGGGTTGGGACAGACCTACGAGCAGTACTTC.

The rearrangement links TRBV6-5 to TRBJ2-1; D not resolved. V lost 2 bases and J lost 6, with 8 bases in between. Germline CDR1 is MNHEY and CDR2 is SVGAGI. This CDR3 is built from 13 residues. The CDR3 spells CASSYHSSNEQFF. The DNA for the CDR3 is TGTGCCAGCAGTTACCACTCGAGCAATGAGCAGTTCTTC.

This chain links TRBV28 with TRBJ2-3; 9 positions agree with TRBD2. The CDR3 consists of 16 residues. From germline, CDR1 is MDHEN and CDR2 SYDVKM. After removal of 5 bases from V and 2 bases from J, the junction contained 8 bases not matched to a gene. The CDR3, as DNA: TGTGCCAGCAGTCGGAATAGCGGGAGAAACACAGATACGCAGTATTTT. Residues: CASSRNSGRNTDTQYF. The whole variable domain, filled in from reference TRBV28 and TRBJ2-3, reads DVKVTQSSRYLVKRTGEKVFLECVQDMDHENMFWYRQDPGLGLRLIYFSYDVKMKEKGDIPEGYSVSREKKERFSLILESASTNQTSMYLCASSRNSGRNTDTQYFGPGTRLTVL.

The chain is built from TRBV30 and TRBJ2-5; TRBD2 might be the D (6 bases). Germline V gene lookup returns CDR1 GTSNPN and CDR2 SVGIG (reference sequence). The CDR3 runs to 12 residues. Trimming took 1 base from V and 5 from J, leaving 8 bases between them. The CDR3 bases are TGTGCCTGGAGTGGCGGGGAGGAGACCCAGTACTTC. It yields the protein CAWSGGEETQYF.

The rearrangement uses TRBV30 and TRBJ1-5; D gene uncertain. The germline CDR1 and CDR2 sequences are GTSNPN and SVGIG (reference sequence). Trimming pared 0 bases from V and 5 bases from J, leaving 11 bases between. The CDR3 spans 14 residues. CDR3 sequence: CAWSVAQMDQPQHF. The CDR3, as DNA: TGTGCCTGGAGTGTCGCACAGATGGATCAGCCCCAGCATTTT.

The chain links TRBV2 to TRBJ2-5; unclear D gene. Trimming removed 6 bases at V and 2 bases at J, with 10 bases between. The germline CDR1 and CDR2 sequences are SNHLY and FYNNEI. The CDR3 consists of 13 residues. The DNA for the CDR3 is TGTGCCAGCAGAATGGCAGTTCAAGAGACCCAGTACTTC. This sequence encodes CASRMAVQETQYF.

The table lists this clone with a count of one. This chain uses TRBV10-1 with TRBJ2-1, with 10 nucleotides matching TRBD2. Looked up from germline, CDR1 is WNHNN and CDR2 is SYGVQD (reference sequence). CDR3 size: 19 residues. J lost 0 bases, V lost 4 bases, and 12 bases had no gene match. For the CDR3, the DNA is TGCGCCAGCAGTGGGAATAGCGGGAGGCTCAAGCTCTCCTACAATGAGCAGTTCTTC. Residues: CASSGNSGRLKLSYNEQFF.

On this clone: Compared with germline, one end of the junction differs, possibly owing to a read error. CDR3 coding DNA: TGTGCCACCAGCAGTGACTTTGGAATCGGGGGGGACTTC. Translating gives CATSSDFGIGGDF. The chain is built from TRBV15 and TRBJ2-7; 8 positions match TRBD2. Germline loops: CDR1 LNHNV, CDR2 YYDKDF (reference sequence). The CDR3 has 13 residues.

The genes are TRBV19 and TRBJ2-3; 7 positions agree with TRBD1. Germline CDR1 reads LNHDA; CDR2 reads SQIVND (reference sequence). V trimming: 4 bases; J trimming: 2 bases; junction bases outside the gene matches: 9. CDR3 length: 16 residues. The CDR3 loop reads CASSSTRDSHTDTQYF. In nucleotides, the CDR3 is TGTGCCAGTAGTAGCACCAGGGACAGCCACACAGATACGCAGTATTTT.

The rearrangement joins TRBV6-5 to TRBJ2-5; D may be TRBD1 (6 bases). The CDR3 sequence is 14 residues long. V was trimmed by 5 bases and J by 1 base, leaving 11 bases between them. Germline V gene lookup returns CDR1 MNHEY and CDR2 SVGAGI. The CDR3 DNA follows: TGTGCCAGCAGTCTAGGGACACTCCAAGAGACCCAGTACTTC. This encodes CASSLGTLQETQYF.

This sequence joins TRBV6-4 and TRBJ2-2, with no clear D. Germline V lookup: CDR1 MRHNA, CDR2 SNTAGT. This CDR3 region has 15 residues. V was shortened by 2 bases and J by 1 base, with 8 bases between the two germline ends. The CDR3 here is CASSDVSGNTGELFF. The CDR3 DNA reads TGTGCCAGCAGTGACGTATCAGGGAACACCGGGGAGCTGTTTTTT.

The chain combines TRBV11-2 with TRBJ2-3, with D perhaps matching TRBD2 (6 bases). This CDR3 is 15 amino acids long. Germline V gene data show CDR1 as SGHAT and CDR2 as FQNNGV. Trimming shortened V by 5 bases and J by 5 bases, and 17 bases separated the two germline ends. CDR3 coding DNA: TGTGCCAGCAGCCTTAACGCCGACGGGAGAGATACGCAGTATTTT. Translating it yields CASSLNADGRDTQYF.

V usage is TRBV7-3 and J usage is TRBJ2-5; perhaps TRBD2 as D (6 bases). The CDR3 length is 14 residues. V lost 5 bases, J lost 2 bases, and 12 bases lay in between. In germline, CDR1 is SGHTA, CDR2 FQGTGA. CDR3 sequence: CASSLASGQETQYF. The CDR3 coding sequence is TGTGCCAGCAGCCTAGCGAGCGGTCAAGAGACCCAGTACTTC.